These 27 T cell receptor beta chains were sequenced from one sample in a study of T cells after yellow fever vaccination. TCRdb called the 5' RACE reads again in MiXCR, with one record for every CDR3 protein. The data contain about 340,000 distinct CDR3 sequences, around 3.9% of them singletons. Sample: PBMCs, taken 5 days after the yellow fever booster vaccination. The receptors stem from a man younger than 35 who received the YFV17D yellow fever vaccine.

This clonotype has a handful of counts. The chain has TRBV9 and TRBJ1-2, with D unresolved. The germline CDR1 and CDR2 sequences are SGDLS and YYNGEE. V dropped 2 bases and J dropped 8 bases, with 16 bases sitting between them. The CDR3 length is 14 residues. The CDR3 sequence is CASSVRPAPGGYTF. The CDR3 DNA reads as TGTGCCAGCAGCGTTCGACCAGCCCCCGGCGGCTACACCTTC.

This clonotype turned up a few times. This rearrangement joins TRBV15 to TRBJ1-1; no definite D call. Germline V gives CDR1 LNHNV, CDR2 YYDKDF (reference sequence). Deletions cut 2 bases from V and 0 bases from J, with 13 bases between. There are 16 residues in the CDR3. The CDR3 nucleotides are TGTGCCACCAGCAGACCCACGAGGCTAATGAACACTGAAGCTTTCTTT. It codes for CATSRPTRLMNTEAFF.

This clonotype has at least ten counts. The chain carries TRBV27 and TRBJ1-1; D unresolved. This CDR3 contains 14 residues. With 3 bases removed from V and 1 base from J, the gap between germline ends came to 9 bases. In germline, CDR1 is MNHEY, CDR2 SMNVEV (reference sequence). For the CDR3, the DNA is TGTGCCAGCAGTTTGCGGCGGGAGAACACTGAAGCTTTCTTT. It codes for CASSLRRENTEAFF.

This clonotype was found many times. V gene TRBV20-1 combines with J gene TRBJ2-1; D may be TRBD2 (6 bases). The CDR3 consists of 14 residues. CDR1 is DFQATT and CDR2 is SNEGSKA in the germline V gene (reference sequence). The V and J ends lost 5 bases and 0 bases respectively, with 11 bases between them. CDR3 amino acids: CSAARGSSYNEQFF. The DNA of the CDR3 is TGCAGTGCTGCCCGGGGGTCCTCCTACAATGAGCAGTTCTTC.

The V gene is TRBV12-3 or TRBV12-4, the J gene TRBJ1-1; TRBD1 is a possible D gene (6 bases). The length of the CDR3 is 17 residues. The ends were cut back, 7 bases at V and 0 bases at J, with 21 bases in the middle. CDR3 nucleotides: TGTGCCAGCACCCCGATGGAGGGACAAACGCTGAACACTGAAGCTTTCTTT. Protein sequence: CASTPMEGQTLNTEAFF.

This clonotype was counted a few times. The chain couples TRBV23-1 to TRBJ2-1, with D unresolved. TRBV23-1 is assigned to the ORF class and has an uncertain function. The CDR3 is 15 amino acids. V gave up 0 bases and J gave up 5 bases, with 11 bases separating them. The CDR3 protein is CASSQSAVWDNEQFF. The CDR3 DNA reads as TGCGCCAGCAGTCAATCGGCAGTTTGGGACAATGAGCAGTTCTTC.

A few counts support this clonotype. The chain links TRBV19 to TRBJ2-3, with D maybe TRBD1 (6 bases). Germline CDR1 reads LNHDA; CDR2 reads SQIVND (reference sequence). V gave up 6 bases and J gave up 1 base, with 11 bases separating them. CDR3 size: 14 residues. The CDR3 DNA reads as TGTGCCAGTAGGCAGGGGTGGGGCACAGATACGCAGTATTTT. Translated, it gives CASRQGWGTDTQYF.

The V gene is TRBV9, the J gene TRBJ1-5; no reliable D call. Germline values: CDR1 SGDLS, CDR2 YYNGEE. The CDR3 loop spans 16 amino acids. Trimming shortened V by 3 bases and J by 0 bases, and 13 bases separated the two germline ends. The CDR3 is CASSDQDGDSNQPQHF. Written as DNA, the CDR3 is TGTGCCAGCAGCGACCAGGACGGTGATAGCAATCAGCCCCAGCATTTT.

V is TRBV11-3 and J is TRBJ2-1; D is possibly TRBD1 (5 bases). This CDR3 comprises 14 residues. Trimming took 4 bases from V and 4 from J, leaving 11 bases between them. The V gene's germline CDR1 is SGHNT and CDR2 YENEEA. The CDR3 DNA reads as TGTGCCAGCAGCTCCCGCAAGGGGTACAATGAGCAGTTCTTC. Protein: CASSSRKGYNEQFF.

This clonotype was counted ten times or more. The chain recombines TRBV19 with TRBJ1-2; the D is unclear. The ends were cut back, 3 bases at V and 7 bases at J, with 9 bases in the middle. The CDR3 length is 12 residues. Germline assignment: CDR1 LNHDA and CDR2 SQIVND (reference sequence). The DNA for the CDR3 is TGTGCCAGTAGTATCGAAAGGGTTGGCTACACCTTC. Translated, it gives CASSIERVGYTF.

A few counts support this clonotype. CDR3 in amino acids: CSVDGLGSRPYEQYF. The CDR3 DNA follows: TGCAGCGTTGATGGTTTGGGATCACGACCCTACGAGCAGTACTTC. The chain employs TRBV29-1 and TRBJ2-7; no clear D gene. Per germline, CDR1 SQVTM and CDR2 ANQGSEA. The CDR3 is 15 amino acids. V shed 3 bases and J shed 2 bases, with 17 bases lying between them.

The chain carries TRBV12-3 or TRBV12-4 and TRBJ2-5; D unclear. This CDR3 contains 15 residues. The V and J ends lost 9 bases and 5 bases respectively, with 22 bases between them. The CDR3 nucleotides read TGTGCCAGTTCTCTAAGCCTTTTGGTGGGGGAGACCCAGTACTTC. Translating it yields CASSLSLLVGETQYF.

There are a few counts of this clonotype. The CDR3 DNA follows: TGTGCCAGCAGCCTACGGGGGGGGGATAACACTGAAGCTTTCTTT. Amino acid sequence: CASSLRGGDNTEAFF. The chain carries TRBV3-1 and TRBJ1-1, with TRBD1 as a possible D gene (5 bases). Trimming removed 4 bases at V and 2 bases at J, with 14 bases between. This CDR3 is 15 amino acids long. The germline V gene has CDR1 LGHDT and CDR2 YNNKEL (reference sequence).

In its sample, this clonotype was seen many times. This sequence joins TRBV7-3 and TRBJ2-1, with D perhaps TRBD2 (6 bases). Trimming removed 5 bases from V and 5 bases from J, with 13 bases in between. CDR3 size: 14 residues. Germline V gene sequence: CDR1 SGHTA, CDR2 FQGTGA. The CDR3, as DNA: TGTGCCAGCAGCCTCGGACTATCCAACAATGAGCAGTTCTTC. Its translation is CASSLGLSNNEQFF.

Here the CDR3 reads CSVTESPNEKLFF. The CDR3, as DNA: TGCAGCGTTACCGAATCCCCTAATGAAAAACTGTTTTTT. The chain carries TRBV29-1 and TRBJ1-4; D unresolved. V lost 5 bases and J 3 bases, leaving 10 bases between the germline ends. The CDR3 covers 13 residues. Germline CDR1 is SQVTM and CDR2 is ANQGSEA.

This clonotype appeared a few times. V and J are TRBV10-3 and TRBJ1-5, with D maybe TRBD1 (5 bases). Germline V gene lookup returns CDR1 ENHRY and CDR2 SYGVKD. V was pared by 2 bases and J by 3 bases, with 11 bases between. The CDR3 runs to 15 residues. The chain's CDR3 is CAISEPGGDNQPQHF. CDR3 DNA sequence: TGTGCCATCAGTGAGCCTGGGGGGGACAATCAGCCCCAGCATTTT.

This clonotype came up many times. The V gene is TRBV4-1, the J gene TRBJ2-5, with 10 bases identical to TRBD2. The CDR3 has 15 residues. The germline CDR1 and CDR2 sequences are MGHRA and YSYEKL. J lost 5 bases, V lost 4 bases, and 7 bases had no gene match. The CDR3 sequence is CASSRVWTSGETQYF. The CDR3 nucleotides read TGCGCCAGCAGCCGGGTTTGGACTAGCGGCGAGACCCAGTACTTC.

This chain links TRBV27 with TRBJ2-1; TRBD1 might be the D (6 bases). V lost 3 bases to trimming and J lost 13 bases, with 16 bases between them. This CDR3 is built from 13 residues. Looked up from germline, CDR1 is MNHEY and CDR2 is SMNVEV (reference sequence). The CDR3, as DNA: TGTGCCAGCAGTTTTGGCGAGGACAGCCAACAGTTCTTC. This codes for CASSFGEDSQQFF.

This clonotype was counted at least ten times. The J gene is TRBJ2-1, the V gene TRBV20-1, with 12 bases lining up with TRBD2. The CDR3 totals 18 residues. Per the germline V gene, CDR1 is DFQATT and CDR2 is SNEGSKA (reference sequence). The junction had 11 bases not matched to a gene; V was cut back by 5 bases and J by 0 bases. CDR3 DNA: TGCAGTGCTTTAGGACTAGCGGGGCCCCGGAGCTCCTACAATGAGCAGTTCTTC. Translation: CSALGLAGPRSSYNEQFF.

Only a few counts were recorded for this clonotype. This sequence joins TRBV4-3 and TRBJ1-1; D remains unclear. Trimming stripped 0 bases from V and 8 bases from J, with 7 bases between. Per germline, CDR1 LGHNA and CDR2 YSLEER. CDR3 length: 12 amino acids. The CDR3: CASSQDTSEAFF. In DNA, the CDR3 is TGCGCCAGCAGCCAAGATACATCCGAAGCTTTCTTT.

The gene calls are TRBV18 and TRBJ1-2; a weak D match, TRBD1 (6 bases). CDR1 is KGHSH and CDR2 is LQKENI in the germline V gene. The length of the CDR3 is 15 residues. Trimming cost V 7 bases and J 4 bases, with 19 bases left between them. The CDR3 DNA reads TGTGCCAGCTTAGCAGAGCCGGGACAAAGCTATGGCTACACCTTC. Translated: CASLAEPGQSYGYTF. Based on the CDR3 plus reference TRBV18 and TRBJ1-2, the full variable domain is NAGVMQNPRHLVRRRGQEARLRCSPMKGHSHVYWYRQLPEEGLKFMVYLQKENIIDESGMPKERFSAEFPKEGPSILRIQQVVRGDSAAYFCASLAEPGQSYGYTFGSGTRLTVV.

This clonotype has at least ten counts. The chain has TRBV11-2 and TRBJ2-2, with TRBD2 identical over 14 bases. V shed 5 bases, J shed 0 bases, and the junction held 5 bases outside the gene matches. Germline loops: CDR1 SGHAT, CDR2 FQNNGV. The CDR3 spans 18 residues. For the CDR3, the DNA is TGTGCCAGCAGCCCGACTAGCGGGGGGGTCGCGAACACCGGGGAGCTGTTTTTT. Protein sequence: CASSPTSGGVANTGELFF. The whole variable domain, filled in from reference TRBV11-2 and TRBJ2-2, reads EAGVAQSPRYKIIEKRQSVAFWCNPISGHATLYWYQQILGQGPKLLIQFQNNGVVDDSQLPKDRFSAERLKGVDSTLKIQPAKLEDSAVYLCASSPTSGGVANTGELFFGEGSRLTVL.

There are many counts of this clonotype. The V gene is TRBV10-3, the J gene TRBJ2-3; the match to TRBD1 covers 11 bases. The CDR3 runs 12 residues. CDR1 ENHRY and CDR2 SYGVKD come from the germline V gene. V dropped 10 bases and J dropped 5; count of bases not matched to a gene: 2. CDR3 sequence (DNA): TGTGCCACGGGACAGGGGGGAGATACGCAGTATTTT. Protein product: CATGQGGDTQYF.

V is TRBV6-4 and J is TRBJ2-5; TRBD1 is a possible D gene (5 bases). This CDR3 comprises 12 residues. CDR1 and CDR2 from the germline V gene are MRHNA and SNTAGT. Trimming removed 11 bases from V and 1 base from J, with 11 bases in between. The CDR3: CAGLGAQETQYF. CDR3 bases: TGTGCCGGCCTAGGGGCCCAAGAGACCCAGTACTTC.

This chain uses TRBV7-2 with TRBJ2-7, with 7 bases that match TRBD2. CDR3 length equals 15 residues. Losses at the gene ends were 5 bases for V and 6 bases for J; bases not matched to a gene: 13. Germline values: CDR1 SGHTA, CDR2 FQGNSA. CDR3 region: CASSPSSGEASEQYV. The CDR3 region has the DNA TGTGCCAGCAGCCCGAGCAGCGGGGAGGCCTCCGAGCAGTACGTC.

The chain combines TRBV27 with TRBJ1-1, with D hard to call. Germline assignment: CDR1 MNHEY and CDR2 SMNVEV (reference sequence). The CDR3 spans 13 residues. V was shortened by 5 bases and J by 1 base, with 8 bases between the two germline ends. CDR3 sequence: CASSIGPNTEAFF. As DNA, the CDR3 is TGTGCCAGCAGTATCGGACCGAACACTGAAGCTTTCTTT.

This clonotype was seen ten or more times. The chain recombines TRBV6-2 or TRBV6-3 with TRBJ1-1; D is uncertain. Per the germline V gene, CDR1 is MNHEY and CDR2 is SVGEGT. Trimming cost V 2 bases and J 3 bases, with 7 bases left between them. The CDR3 contains 13 residues. The CDR3, as DNA: TGTGCCAGCAGTTACGAGGAGGACACTGAAGCTTTCTTT. It codes for CASSYEEDTEAFF.